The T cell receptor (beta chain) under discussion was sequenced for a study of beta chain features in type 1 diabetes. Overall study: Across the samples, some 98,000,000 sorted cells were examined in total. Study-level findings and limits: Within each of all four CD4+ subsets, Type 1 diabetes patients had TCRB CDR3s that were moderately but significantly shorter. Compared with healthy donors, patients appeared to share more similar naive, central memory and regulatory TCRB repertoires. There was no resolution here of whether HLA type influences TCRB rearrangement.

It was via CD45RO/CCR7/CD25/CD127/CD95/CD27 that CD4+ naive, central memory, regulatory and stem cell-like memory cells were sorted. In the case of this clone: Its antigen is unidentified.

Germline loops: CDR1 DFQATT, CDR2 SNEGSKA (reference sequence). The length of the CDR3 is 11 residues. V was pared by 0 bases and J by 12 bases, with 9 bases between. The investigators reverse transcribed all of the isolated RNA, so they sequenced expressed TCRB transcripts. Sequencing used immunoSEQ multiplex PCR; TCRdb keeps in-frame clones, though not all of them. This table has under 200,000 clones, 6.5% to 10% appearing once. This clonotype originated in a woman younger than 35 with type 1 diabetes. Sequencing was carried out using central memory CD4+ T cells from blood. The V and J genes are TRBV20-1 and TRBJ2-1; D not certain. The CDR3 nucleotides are TGCAGTGCTAGAGATACACCAAGGCAGTTCTTC. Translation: CSARDTPRQFF.